The T cell receptor beta chain described here comes from a study of blood T cell repertoires in COVID-19. The CDR3 is 16 amino acids. V lost 4 bases and J 8 bases, leaving 18 bases between the germline ends. Per the germline V gene, CDR1 is LGHNA and CDR2 is YNFKEQ. The authors' processing: It was from reference gene primer amplification that nucleated cell counts were estimated. Only in-frame clones appear in the TCRdb table, and some are missing; sequencing was by immunoSEQ multiplex PCR. V and J calls and clone size come straight from that table; D and trimming were deduced from the DNA. The profile covers fewer than 250,000 clones, with 83% appearing a single time and 5.5% taken by the ten largest.

Source material: peripheral blood. This rearrangement joins TRBV4-2 to TRBJ1-6, with TRBD1 as a possible D gene (5 bases). The receptor comes from a human donor in a cohort sampled during active COVID-19. CDR3 sequence (DNA): TGTGCCAGCAGCCCCCCAAGCGGGGGGAGAGATTCACCCCTCCACTTT. Residues: CASSPPSGGRDSPLHF.